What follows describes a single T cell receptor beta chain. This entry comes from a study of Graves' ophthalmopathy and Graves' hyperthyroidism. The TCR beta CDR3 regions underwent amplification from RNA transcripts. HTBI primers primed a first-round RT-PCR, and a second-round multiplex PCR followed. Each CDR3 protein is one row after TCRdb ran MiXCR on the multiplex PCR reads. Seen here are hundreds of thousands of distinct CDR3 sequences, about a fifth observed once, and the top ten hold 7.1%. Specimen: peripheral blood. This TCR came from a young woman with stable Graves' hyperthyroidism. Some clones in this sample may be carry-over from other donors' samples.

CDR3 residues: CATSDPGGYGYTF. The CDR3 DNA is TGTGCCACCAGTGACCCAGGGGGCTATGGCTACACCTTC. J is TRBJ1-2 and V is TRBV24-1, with 7 bases lining up with TRBD1. This CDR3 is built from 13 residues. With V trimmed by 4 bases and J by 4 bases, 2 bases remained unmatched. Germline V gene lookup returns CDR1 KGHDR and CDR2 SFDVKD.